The 13 T cell receptor beta chains below come from one sample, sequenced in a study of T cell responses to AZD1222 COVID-19 vaccine. Measured with immunoSEQ multiplex PCR; TCRdb has only the in-frame clones, and not every one. The sample has some 120,000 clones; 91% are singletons. The sequences come from peripheral blood, collected on day 0 of AZD1222 vaccination. These receptors all stem from an adult in good health.

The V call is TRBV9, the J call TRBJ2-1; 11 bases match TRBD2. The CDR3 loop spans 18 amino acids. Germline V CDR1 and CDR2: SGDLS, YYNGEE. J lost 2 bases, V lost 4 bases, and 11 bases had no gene match. CDR3 in amino acids: CASSSGSGGAGAYNEQFF. In DNA, the CDR3 is TGTGCCAGCAGCTCTGGTAGCGGGGGGGCCGGGGCCTACAATGAGCAGTTCTTC.

The chain carries TRBV2 and TRBJ1-2, with 11 bases that match TRBD1. The CDR3 length is 15 residues. With 7 bases clipped from V and 4 bases from J, the junction kept 8 bases outside the gene matches. Per germline, CDR1 SNHLY and CDR2 FYNNEI. CDR3 amino acids: CASTWDRGNSYGYTF. CDR3 sequence (DNA): TGTGCCAGCACCTGGGACAGGGGGAACTCCTATGGCTACACCTTC.

The chain combines TRBV18 with TRBJ2-3, with a weak D call TRBD2 (6 bases). This CDR3 is built from 15 residues. Trimming left V 1 base short and J 0 bases short, with 8 bases between. The V gene's germline CDR1 is KGHSH and CDR2 LQKENI. In DNA form, the CDR3 reads TGTGCCAGCTCACCACGCGGGGTAAGCACAGATACGCAGTATTTT. Encoded protein: CASSPRGVSTDTQYF.

The chain recombines TRBV18 with TRBJ2-3; TRBD2 is a possible D gene (6 bases). Trimming pared 4 bases from V and 1 base from J, leaving 15 bases between. The germline gives CDR1 KGHSH, CDR2 LQKENI. The length of the CDR3 is 16 residues. Here the CDR3 DNA reads TGTGCCAGCTCACGCCCTGGGGGGATTGGCACAGATACGCAGTATTTT. Translated: CASSRPGGIGTDTQYF. The full variable domain, rest sourced from reference TRBV18 and TRBJ2-3, is NAGVMQNPRHLVRRRGQEARLRCSPMKGHSHVYWYRQLPEEGLKFMVYLQKENIIDESGMPKERFSAEFPKEGPSILRIQQVVRGDSAAYFCASSRPGGIGTDTQYFGPGTRLTVL.

The J gene is TRBJ2-7, the V gene TRBV29-1, with D possibly matching TRBD1 (5 bases). This CDR3 region has 14 residues. Germline CDR1 is SQVTM and CDR2 is ANQGSEA. Trimming stripped 3 bases from V and 0 bases from J, with 12 bases between. Here the CDR3 DNA reads TGCAGCGTTGATCAGGGTCTTAACTCCTACGAGCAGTACTTC. Its protein is CSVDQGLNSYEQYF.

This clone is a singleton in its sample. This chain connects TRBV19 to TRBJ2-6; 8 positions agree with TRBD1. Germline assignment: CDR1 LNHDA and CDR2 SQIVND (reference sequence). The ends lost 7 bases at V and 3 bases at J; junction bases unmatched: 11. This CDR3 is built from 17 residues. CDR3 sequence: CASTFRPGGGGANVLTF. Written as DNA, the CDR3 is TGTGCCAGTACCTTCCGGCCAGGGGGCGGTGGGGCCAACGTCCTGACTTTC.

The V call is TRBV6-5, the J call TRBJ1-2, with 9 positions matching TRBD1. Germline CDR1 MNHEY, CDR2 SVGAGI. The CDR3 sequence is 15 residues long. J lost 1 base, V lost 6 bases, and 6 bases had no gene match. CDR3 residues: CASSPTGGRNYGYTF. CDR3 nucleotides: TGTGCCAGCAGCCCCACAGGGGGCCGTAACTATGGCTACACCTTC.

The chain is built from TRBV6-5 and TRBJ1-1; D might be TRBD1 (6 bases). CDR3 length: 13 residues. Trimming removed 2 bases at V and 5 bases at J, with 9 bases between. CDR1 MNHEY and CDR2 SVGAGI come from the germline V gene. The CDR3 spells CASSYGQSTEAFF. In nucleotides, the CDR3 is TGTGCCAGCAGTTACGGACAGTCAACTGAAGCTTTCTTT.

The chain employs TRBV30 and TRBJ1-4; no definite D call. The V end lost 5 bases, the J end lost 0 bases, and 10 bases lay between the germline ends. Germline values: CDR1 GTSNPN, CDR2 SVGIG (reference sequence). The CDR3 covers 14 residues. The CDR3 nucleotides read TGTGCCTGGGGACGTTTGACAACTAATGAAAAACTGTTTTTT. Encoded protein: CAWGRLTTNEKLFF.

The count of this clone is one. V is TRBV7-6 and J is TRBJ2-3, with D possibly being TRBD2 (6 bases). The CDR3 consists of 15 residues. Per the germline V gene, CDR1 is SGHVS and CDR2 is FNYEAQ. The V and J ends lost 4 bases and 2 bases respectively, with 13 bases between them. The CDR3 sequence: CASSSVGGTTDTQYF. CDR3 DNA sequence: TGTGCCAGCAGCTCGGTGGGCGGGACCACAGATACGCAGTATTTT.

A single count supports this clone. Written as DNA, the CDR3 is TGTGCCAGCAGCGTTTACAAGGGGGGAAAAGAGACCCAGTACTTC. It translates to CASSVYKGGKETQYF. V is TRBV6-5 and J is TRBJ2-5; D possibly uses TRBD1 or TRBD2 (6 bases each). V lost 6 bases and J 3 bases, leaving 17 bases between the germline ends. The CDR3 is 15 amino acids. Germline-derived CDR1 and CDR2 are MNHEY and SVGAGI.

V usage is TRBV4-3 and J usage is TRBJ1-3, with D hard to call. Trimming shortened V by 0 bases and J by 0 bases, and 12 bases separated the two germline ends. Per the germline V gene, CDR1 is LGHNA and CDR2 is YSLEER. The CDR3 runs to 17 residues. CDR3: CASSQDSTAHSGNTIYF. The DNA of the CDR3 is TGCGCCAGCAGCCAAGACTCAACAGCGCACTCTGGAAACACCATATATTTT.

The CDR3, as DNA: TGTGCCAGTAGTGTCGGGACAGGGGGCGGTCAGCCCCAGCATTTT. Encoded protein: CASSVGTGGGQPQHF. The chain couples TRBV19 to TRBJ1-5; 12 nucleotides match TRBD1. The CDR3 is 15 residues long. Germline CDR1 is LNHDA and CDR2 is SQIVND (reference sequence). V shed 5 bases and J 6 bases; nucleotides not matched to a gene: 5.